These T cell receptor beta chains were read from a single sample in a study of blood T cells in healthy people across ages. TCRdb itself ran the 5' RACE reads through MiXCR, one entry per CDR3 protein. This sample carries 850,000 or so distinct CDR3 sequences, about 28% of them seen once, and the ten largest clones take around 15%. What was sequenced was blood. The receptor source for this set is an elderly woman in good health. Both conserved end residues are part of each CDR3. Only some rows state a clone size, as once, few, many or a class for expanded clones.

v_gene: TRBV30
abundance: few
j_gene: TRBJ1-6
CDR3aa: CAWSAGGGNSPLHF

v_gene: TRBV12-3/TRBV12-4
abundance: few
j_gene: TRBJ2-3
CDR3aa: CASSLGAGGPQDTQYF

v_gene: TRBV15
abundance: many
j_gene: TRBJ2-3
CDR3aa: CATSRIAGESTDTQYF

v_gene: TRBV12-3/TRBV12-4
abundance: many
j_gene: TRBJ2-5
CDR3aa: CASSSPGIISETQYF

v_gene: TRBV15
abundance: few
j_gene: TRBJ1-2
CDR3aa: CATSRRDRAYGYTF

v_gene: TRBV20-1
abundance: NA
j_gene: TRBJ1-1
CDR3aa: CSASFGTQAFF

v_gene: TRBV20-1
abundance: NA
j_gene: TRBJ1-4
CDR3aa: CSARRATNEKLFF

v_gene: TRBV12-3/TRBV12-4
abundance: many
j_gene: TRBJ2-5
CDR3aa: CASSLRWETQYF

v_gene: TRBV20-1
abundance: NA
j_gene: TRBJ1-4
CDR3aa: CSASLGPSTEKLFF

v_gene: TRBV7-9
abundance: many
j_gene: TRBJ2-1
CDR3aa: CASSGDRLSYNEQFF

v_gene: TRBV7-9
abundance: NA
j_gene: TRBJ2-3
CDR3aa: CASSLESVSTDTQYF

v_gene: TRBV5-1
abundance: NA
j_gene: TRBJ2-1
CDR3aa: CASSLNDRSYNEQFF

v_gene: TRBV7-9
abundance: NA
j_gene: TRBJ1-4
CDR3aa: CASSYTGTYIEKLFF

v_gene: TRBV27
abundance: many
j_gene: TRBJ2-1
CDR3aa: CASSLGTGGLITNEQFF

v_gene: TRBV5-5
abundance: few
j_gene: TRBJ2-6
CDR3aa: CASSWDTGANVRTF

v_gene: TRBV4-1
abundance: few
j_gene: TRBJ1-2
CDR3aa: CASSQVPGQGVYGYTF

v_gene: TRBV30
abundance: few
j_gene: NA
CDR3aa: CAWSVNGGESGTQYF

v_gene: TRBV20-1
abundance: few
j_gene: TRBJ2-3
CDR3aa: CSASQRGGQDTQYF

v_gene: TRBV3-1
abundance: few
j_gene: TRBJ1-4
CDR3aa: CASSPLYNRPNEKLFF

v_gene: TRBV6-1
abundance: many
j_gene: TRBJ2-7
CDR3aa: CASSEHRYEQYF

v_gene: TRBV10-3
abundance: few
j_gene: TRBJ1-1
CDR3aa: CAISGNSLAPNVEAFF

v_gene: TRBV24-1
abundance: NA
j_gene: TRBJ2-1
CDR3aa: CATSDPGLAGGRDEQFF

v_gene: TRBV14
abundance: few
j_gene: TRBJ1-1
CDR3aa: CASSPNRLNTEAFF

v_gene: TRBV6-1
abundance: NA
j_gene: TRBJ2-3
CDR3aa: CASSEGYGGGTDTQYF

v_gene: TRBV6-5
abundance: few
j_gene: TRBJ1-4
CDR3aa: CASSSSRATNEKLFF

v_gene: TRBV7-9
abundance: NA
j_gene: NA
CDR3aa: CASSGARQGTYEQYF

v_gene: TRBV4-1
abundance: many
j_gene: TRBJ1-2
CDR3aa: CASSQPTGSLGYTF

v_gene: TRBV20-1
abundance: NA
j_gene: TRBJ2-3
CDR3aa: CSAGAREGPPDTQYF

v_gene: TRBV5-1
abundance: many
j_gene: TRBJ2-7
CDR3aa: CASSLADRRDYEQYF

v_gene: TRBV7-2
abundance: many
j_gene: TRBJ2-1
CDR3aa: CASSSTGTGMGEQFF

v_gene: TRBV20-1
abundance: many
j_gene: TRBJ2-7
CDR3aa: CSARDPLMDEQYF

v_gene: TRBV9
abundance: few
j_gene: TRBJ2-5
CDR3aa: CASSVEDGGGWETQYF

v_gene: TRBV3-1
abundance: few
j_gene: TRBJ2-3
CDR3aa: CASSRRTSGGEQYF

v_gene: TRBV20-1
abundance: NA
j_gene: TRBJ2-1
CDR3aa: CSASAGRDPREQFF

v_gene: TRBV20-1
abundance: NA
j_gene: TRBJ1-2
CDR3aa: CCASHGFLADGYTF

v_gene: TRBV9
abundance: NA
j_gene: TRBJ1-6
CDR3aa: CASSFGTGDNSPLHF

v_gene: TRBV5-4
abundance: NA
j_gene: TRBJ1-2
CDR3aa: CASSLSQGMGDYGCTF

v_gene: TRBV30
abundance: NA
j_gene: TRBJ2-3
CDR3aa: CAWRRTATDAQYF

v_gene: TRBV11-3
abundance: few
j_gene: TRBJ2-3
CDR3aa: CASSPEGVSTDTQYF

v_gene: TRBV27
abundance: NA
j_gene: TRBJ1-5
CDR3aa: CASSLSGLSQPQHF

v_gene: TRBV5-1
abundance: many
j_gene: TRBJ2-5
CDR3aa: CASSLGLAGVKETQYF

v_gene: TRBV18
abundance: NA
j_gene: TRBJ2-5
CDR3aa: CASSRQGYGQYF

v_gene: TRBV6-2/TRBV6-3
abundance: few
j_gene: TRBJ1-5
CDR3aa: CASSYKRQGDWGEGQPQHF

v_gene: TRBV7-2
abundance: few
j_gene: TRBJ2-2
CDR3aa: CASSLGGVRNTGELFF

v_gene: TRBV7-8
abundance: NA
j_gene: TRBJ1-5
CDR3aa: CASSLSVNSNQPQHF

v_gene: TRBV5-1
abundance: many
j_gene: TRBJ2-1
CDR3aa: CASSEGQGIYNEQFF

v_gene: TRBV5-6
abundance: NA
j_gene: TRBJ1-1
CDR3aa: CASHTSGTVILTEAFF

v_gene: TRBV20-1
abundance: many
j_gene: TRBJ2-3
CDR3aa: CSARDLADSSTDTQYF

v_gene: TRBV7-9
abundance: many
j_gene: TRBJ1-1
CDR3aa: CASSPIPRGPNTEAFF

v_gene: TRBV6-2/TRBV6-3
abundance: few
j_gene: TRBJ2-2
CDR3aa: CASSLTGGTSGELFF

v_gene: TRBV2
abundance: NA
j_gene: TRBJ1-6
CDR3aa: CASRPNSGQISPLHF

v_gene: TRBV2
abundance: few
j_gene: TRBJ1-5
CDR3aa: CASSVIQGGQNQPQHF

v_gene: TRBV12-3/TRBV12-4
abundance: many
j_gene: TRBJ2-1
CDR3aa: CASSPGSVGDEQFF

v_gene: TRBV6-2/TRBV6-3
abundance: few
j_gene: TRBJ2-3
CDR3aa: CASSYARAGGSTDTQYF